The rows below give T cell receptor beta chains drawn from one sample of a study of tumor-infiltrating lymphocytes in primary liver carcinoma. TCRdb reprocessed the multiplex PCR reads via MiXCR and lists one record per CDR3 protein. The repertoire includes approximately 100,000 distinct CDR3 sequences, approximately 70% of them detected once, and roughly 12% sits in the top ten. The sequenced material came from liver tumor tissue from sampling region 2. The receptors come from a woman in her fifties or sixties with primary liver carcinoma and hepatitis B virus infection. CDR3s include the opening cysteine and the closing phenylalanine or tryptophan. The D gene is left open where the match is weak. Some rows mark clone size as missing; the rest say once, few, many or name a class of expanded clone.

d_gene | abundance | j_gene | v_gene | CDR3nt | CDR3aa
. | . | TRBJ1-2 | TRBV6-5 | TGTGTCAGCAGTGACCCGGATACGGGCTACACCTTC | CVSSDPDTGYTF
. | many | TRBJ1-1 | TRBV29-1 | TGCAGCGCCGGGGGGGGGACCACTGAAGCTTTCTTT | CSAGGGTTEAFF
TRBD1 | many | TRBJ2-5 | TRBV5-6 | TGTGCCAGCAGCTTGGACAGGGGGCTGGAGACCCAGTACTTC | CASSLDRGLETQYF
. | . | TRBJ2-1 | TRBV4-2 | TGTGCCAGCAGCCAAGGGGAGACGGAGTACAATGAGCAGTTCTTC | CASSQGETEYNEQFF
. | . | TRBJ2-2 | TRBV30 | TGTGCCTGGAGAGGAACAGGGATGGCCGGGGAGCTGTTTTTT | CAWRGTGMAGELFF
. | . | TRBJ2-6 | TRBV12-3/TRBV12-4 | TGTGCCAGCAGTTTAGTACAGGGTGGGGCCAACGTCCTGACTTTC | CASSLVQGGANVLTF
TRBD2 | . | TRBJ2-1 | TRBV30 | TGTGCCTGGAGTGAAGGACTAGCGGGGGTCAATAAGCAGTTCTTC | CAWSEGLAGVNKQFF
. | few | TRBJ1-2 | TRBV11-3 | TGTGCCAGCAACTTGCCGGGGCAGGGTCGCTATGGCTACACCTTC | CASNLPGQGRYGYTF
. | few | TRBJ1-2 | TRBV5-6 | TGTGCCGGCAGCTTGTTCGGACAGAGCTATGGCTACACCTTC | CAGSLFGQSYGYTF
. | . | TRBJ1-2 | TRBV4-1 | TGCACTAGCAGCAGGACGGACCAAGACGGTCCCTATGGCTACACCTTC | CTSSRTDQDGPYGYTF
. | . | TRBJ2-1 | TRBV30 | TGTGCCTGGAACGCGTACTCCTACAATGAGCAGTTCTTC | CAWNAYSYNEQFF
TRBD2 | few | TRBJ2-3 | TRBV6-5 | TGTGCCAGCAGTTGCCAGCCTGGACTAGCGGGAGCCGTAGATACGCAGTATTTT | CASSCQPGLAGAVDTQYF
. | . | TRBJ1-1 | TRBV10-2 | TGCGCCAACAGGGCGGGGACAAGAGACACAGAAGCTTTCTTT | CANRAGTRDTEAFF
. | . | TRBJ2-7 | TRBV10-3 | TGTGCCACCGACCCTAAACCAGGGACCTACGAGCAGTACTTC | CATDPKPGTYEQYF
TRBD1 | . | TRBJ1-1 | TRBV12-3/TRBV12-4 | TGTACCAGCAGAAGGACAGGGGACACTGAAGCTCTCTTT | CTSRRTGDTEALF
. | many | TRBJ2-3 | TRBV30 | TGTGCCTGGAGTGTACGACTCACCCATGGAGATACGCAGTATTTT | CAWSVRLTHGDTQYF
TRBD1 | many | TRBJ1-1 | TRBV4-1 | TGCGCCAGCAGCCGCACGGGACAGGGGGACACTGAAGCTTTCTTT | CASSRTGQGDTEAFF
TRBD2 | once | TRBJ2-1 | TRBV11-2 | TGTGCCAGCAGCTTAGGTACTGGGACTAGCGAGACGGCGGTGAACAATGAGCAGTTCTTC | CASSLGTGTSETAVNNEQFF
. | . | TRBJ2-7 | TRBV29-1 | TGCAGCGTTGCCCCAGGGTACTACAAGCAGTACTTC | CSVAPGYYKQYF
. | once | TRBJ2-2 | TRBV11-2 | TGTGGCAGCGGCCCTCCACAAGGACCGACCGGGGAGCTGTTTTTT | CGSGPPQGPTGELFF
TRBD1 | . | TRBJ2-5 | TRBV6-5 | TGTGTCAGCAGTTACTCGAGGGACAGGGAAGAGATCCAGTACTTC | CVSSYSRDREEIQYF
. | . | TRBJ2-2 | TRBV11-2 | TGTGCCAACAGCCCTCCGCAAGGACCGACCGGGGGGCCGTTTTTT | CANSPPQGPTGGPFF
TRBD2 | . | TRBJ2-1 | TRBV11-2 | TGTGCCAGCAGTTGGGGGGGGGAGGGGACCTACAATGAGCTGTTCTTC | CASSWGGEGTYNELFF
. | . | TRBJ2-1 | TRBV5-1 | TGCGCCGGCAGCCCTCGGGACCCGCGCCACAACGAGCAGTTCTTC | CAGSPRDPRHNEQFF
. | . | TRBJ1-1 | TRBV4-1 | TGCGCCAGCCATAGAGTAGCGAACGCTGAAGCTTTCTTT | CASHRVANAEAFF
. | . | TRBJ1-2 | TRBV28 | TGTGTCAGCAGTTTCTCCAGGGGTTTTGACTGTGGCTACACCTTC | CVSSFSRGFDCGYTF
TRBD1 | once | TRBJ1-1 | TRBV11-3 | TGTGCCAGCAACTCAATTGGGACAGAGGTAGCTCTCTTT | CASNSIGTEVALF
TRBD2 | . | TRBJ2-2 | TRBV4-1 | TGCGCCAGCAGCCAGGTTTTGACTAGCGGGCAACCGAACACCGGGGAGCTGTTTTTT | CASSQVLTSGQPNTGELFF
TRBD1 | . | TRBJ1-1 | TRBV29-1 | TGCAGCGTTGAGGGAAAGGGGGCCCTGAACGCTGAAGCTTTCTTT | CSVEGKGALNAEAFF
. | many | TRBJ2-2 | TRBV12-3/TRBV12-4 | TGTGCCAGCAGTTTAGCGGGAGCGGTATCCGGGGAGCTGTTTTTT | CASSLAGAVSGELFF
. | . | TRBJ2-3 | TRBV11-2 | TGTGCCAGCAACCCCGGGGCGAGAGATGGAGATACGCAGTGTTTT | CASNPGARDGDTQCF
TRBD2 | . | TRBJ2-7 | TRBV11-2 | TGTACCAGCAGCTTACAAGGCGGGAGCACGCCCTACGAGCGGTACTTC | CTSSLQGGSTPYERYF
. | once | TRBJ2-4 | TRBV29-1 | TGCAGCGTAGAATATTCTGTGACAGGGAGGAACATTCAGTACTTC | CSVEYSVTGRNIQYF
TRBD1 | many | TRBJ1-4 | TRBV7-9 | TGTGCCAGCAGCTTAAGCGCAGGGGGAGCTAATGAAAAACTGTTTTTT | CASSLSAGGANEKLFF
. | many | TRBJ2-2 | TRBV12-3/TRBV12-4 | TGTGCCAGCAGTCGAGGGACCCTAGCGAACACCGGGGAGCTGTTTTTT | CASSRGTLANTGELFF
TRBD2 | . | TRBJ2-7 | TRBV11-2 | TGTGCCAGCAACGCCATTTCCCGACTAGCGGGATGGCAGACACCTTACGAGCAGTACTTC | CASNAISRLAGWQTPYEQYF
. | . | TRBJ2-2 | TRBV11-1 | TGTGCCAGCGGACCGAGCCTTGACACCGGGGACCAGTTTTTT | CASGPSLDTGDQFF
. | many | TRBJ2-1 | TRBV29-1 | TGCAGCGTTCGAGGAGGGAGCTCCTACAATGAGCAGTTCTTC | CSVRGGSSYNEQFF
. | . | TRBJ2-3 | TRBV30 | TGTGCCTGCAGTGTACGTTTTACAGATACGCAGTATTTT | CACSVRFTDTQYF
TRBD2 | once | TRBJ2-7 | TRBV28 | TGTGCCAGCAGTTCCCTCCGGGGGAGGACTAGCGGGACAACCTACGAGCAGTACTTC | CASSSLRGRTSGTTYEQYF
TRBD1 | many | TRBJ2-3 | TRBV10-3 | TGTGCCATCAGTGATCCGGGACAGGGGGCAGATACGCAGTATTTT | CAISDPGQGADTQYF
. | . | TRBJ2-1 | TRBV18 | TGTGCCAACTCCCCGGGAGAATACAATGAGCAGTTCTTC | CANSPGEYNEQFF
. | once | TRBJ2-1 | TRBV11-1 | TGTGCCAGCAGCTTAGTGGCAGGGTCCAATGAGCAGTTCTTC | CASSLVAGSNEQFF
TRBD2 | many | TRBJ2-3 | TRBV4-2 | TGTGCCAGCAGCCAAGTAGGAGGGCTAGCGGGAGGCCTCGGGGATACGCAGTATTTT | CASSQVGGLAGGLGDTQYF
TRBD1 | . | TRBJ2-1 | TRBV30 | TGTGCCTGGAAAATCCCGGGACAGGGGAACAGTGAGCAGTTCTTC | CAWKIPGQGNSEQFF
TRBD2 | . | TRBJ2-1 | TRBV11-3 | TGTGCCAGCAGCCCTCGGGGTAGCGGGGCCTACAATGAGCAGTTCTTC | CASSPRGSGAYNEQFF
. | . | TRBJ2-1 | TRBV28 | TGTGCCAGCAGTCAGGTCCAGGGGGGCAATGAGCAGTTCTTC | CASSQVQGGNEQFF
. | . | TRBJ2-3 | TRBV11-2 | TGTGTCAGCAGCCCTGGGCTAGTGGGCCCAGATGCGCAGTATTTT | CVSSPGLVGPDAQYF
TRBD1 | . | TRBJ1-4 | TRBV5-1 | TGCGCCAGCAGCTTTGGGAACCGGGACAGGGGGCTTACTAATGAAAAACTGTTTTTT | CASSFGNRDRGLTNEKLFF
. | . | TRBJ1-6 | TRBV2 | TGTGCCAGCAAGGGAAGCTCCTATAATTCACCCCTCCACTTT | CASKGSSYNSPLHF
TRBD2 | . | TRBJ2-1 | TRBV20-1 | TGCAGTGCTAGACCGGGACTAGCGGGACACAATGAGCACTTCTTC | CSARPGLAGHNEHFF
. | . | TRBJ2-3 | TRBV29-1 | TGCAGCGCCTCTTCGACGCCCACCGGGACATATACGCAGTATTTT | CSASSTPTGTYTQYF
. | once | TRBJ1-4 | TRBV29-1 | TGCAGCGTCGGGGGCAGCCAGTTCGAGAAAAAACTGTTTTTT | CSVGGSQFEKKLFF
TRBD1 | . | TRBJ2-7 | TRBV11-2 | TGCGCCAGCAGATTAGGGGGCCACGAGCAGTATTTC | CASRLGGHEQYF
. | . | TRBJ2-7 | TRBV29-1 | TGCAGGGTGGGGGACACCTACGAGCAGTACTTC | CRVGDTYEQYF
TRBD1 | medium-sized | TRBJ2-7 | TRBV11-3 | TGTGCCAGCAGCATTTGGGACAGCGGTTCCTACGAGCAGTACTTC | CASSIWDSGSYEQYF
TRBD2 | many | TRBJ2-5 | TRBV30 | TGTGCCTGGGGCCCGGGACTAGCGGGATCAGGAGCGGAGACCCAGTACTTC | CAWGPGLAGSGAETQYF
. | . | TRBJ2-2 | TRBV29-1 | TGCATCGTTGAACTGGATATGAGGGAGCTGTTTTTT | CIVELDMRELFF